This entry lists 15 T cell receptor beta chains sequenced from one sample in a study of monozygotic twins with inflammatory bowel disease. TCRdb reprocessed the 5' RACE reads and stores each CDR3 protein as one record, lacking DNA. In total, the table holds about 380,000 distinct CDR3 sequences. Sequenced: blood. The receptors derive from a human donor with ulcerative colitis or Crohn's disease, or a healthy co-twin of an affected twin (not recorded which).

This sequence joins TRBV7-3 and TRBJ2-2; no DNA is available, so the TRBD1 call from TCRdb remains unchecked. This CDR3 has 15 residues. The V gene's germline CDR1 is SGHTA and CDR2 FQGTGA. Here the CDR3 reads CASSPRTGYTGELFF.

This chain's CDR3 is CATSSLYGRSSSYEQYF. J is TRBJ2-7 and V is TRBV15. CDR1 and CDR2 from the germline V gene are LNHNV and YYDKDF (reference sequence). The CDR3 runs to 17 residues.

V usage is TRBV20-1 and J usage is TRBJ1-2; the TCRdb call, TRBD1, lacks DNA for checking. Germline V CDR1 and CDR2: DFQATT, SNEGSKA (reference sequence). The CDR3 is 13 residues long. The CDR3 protein is CSALIRDSYGYTF.

The chain carries TRBV7-2 and TRBJ2-3; TCRdb reports TRBD2, a call that lacks DNA to check it against. The CDR3 is 15 amino acids. In germline, CDR1 is SGHTA, CDR2 FQGNSA. The CDR3 sequence: CASFPGTSISDTQYF.

The chain's CDR3 is CASSPQVLHTDTQYF. V is TRBV3-1 and J is TRBJ2-3; TCRdb outputs TRBD1, but without DNA this stays unchecked. CDR1 LGHDT and CDR2 YNNKEL come from the germline V gene (reference sequence). CDR3 length: 15 amino acids.

The chain uses TRBV29-1 and TRBJ2-3; TCRdb returns TRBD1, unconfirmable since there is no DNA. Per germline, CDR1 SQVTM and CDR2 ANQGSEA. This CDR3 is built from 14 residues. This chain's CDR3 is CSVVGGQGGDTQYF.

V is TRBV7-8 and J is TRBJ1-5; TCRdb's D call, TRBD1, is unchecked because there is no DNA. Germline CDR1 reads SGHVS; CDR2 reads FQNEAQ. This CDR3 has 15 amino acids. The chain's CDR3 is CASSSREGANQPQHF.

The chain links TRBV5-6 to TRBJ1-1. The CDR3 runs 11 residues. Looked up from germline, CDR1 is SGHDT and CDR2 is YYEEEE. CDR3 residues: CASSLGLTAFF.

This sequence joins TRBV19 and TRBJ2-1; TCRdb gives TRBD2 as the D gene, but with no DNA this cannot be confirmed. The CDR3 is 18 residues long. Germline CDR1 reads LNHDA; CDR2 reads SQIVND (reference sequence). The CDR3 protein is CASSNSWKSRPFNNEQFF.

The chain recombines TRBV5-1 with TRBJ2-7; TCRdb's D call of TRBD1 is untestable without DNA. Germline loops: CDR1 SGHRS, CDR2 YFSETQ. The CDR3 contains 14 residues. This CDR3 is CASSPRQGVYEQYF.

The chain couples TRBV6-1 to TRBJ1-1; TCRdb's D call, TRBD1, is unchecked because there is no DNA. This CDR3 has 15 amino acids. The germline V gene has CDR1 MNHNS and CDR2 SASEGT. The CDR3 reads CASSERGRVNTEAFF.

The chain combines TRBV9 with TRBJ2-3; TCRdb gives TRBD1 as the D gene, but with no DNA this cannot be confirmed. CDR1 and CDR2 from the germline V gene are SGDLS and YYNGEE. The CDR3 has 15 amino acids. CDR3: CASSVEEGGPDTQYF.

The chain couples TRBV6-2 or TRBV6-3 to TRBJ1-1. The germline CDR1 and CDR2 sequences are MNHEY and SVGEGT. This CDR3 contains 14 residues. CDR3 residues: CASSYVGTNTEAFF.

This chain joins TRBV7-9 and TRBJ2-4; TCRdb selects TRBD1, and the lack of DNA leaves this call unchecked. The germline V gene has CDR1 SEHNR and CDR2 FQNEAQ (reference sequence). This CDR3 is 15 amino acids long. The CDR3 region is CASSTYRGVKNIQYF.

V and J are TRBV12-3 or TRBV12-4 and TRBJ2-7; the D call of TRBD1 rests on TCRdb alone, since no DNA is present to check it. The CDR3 runs 15 residues. The CDR3 spells CASSLLGQATYEQYF.